This T cell receptor (beta chain) was obtained from a study of glioma-infiltrating T cells after dendritic cell vaccination. Measured with immunoSEQ multiplex PCR; TCRdb has only the in-frame clones, and not every one. This sample has about 82,000 clones, with around 90% found just once. The CDR3 loop spans 15 amino acids. The J segment lost 5 bases and the V segment lost 5 bases, leaving 6 bases of the junction unmatched. Germline assignment: CDR1 SEHNR and CDR2 FQNEAQ (reference sequence). The sequencing here drew on blood, taken before dendritic cell vaccination. The receptor's source is a human donor with glioblastoma. V and J are TRBV7-9 and TRBJ2-3; TRBD1 matches at 11 bases. For the CDR3, the DNA is TGTGCCAGCAGCCCCTGGACAGGGGGCGTAGATACGCAGTATTTT. As protein: CASSPWTGGVDTQYF.